The 14 T cell receptor beta chains presented below share a single source sample, sequenced in a study of T cells after yellow fever vaccination (dated by TCRdb to between 2018 and 2021). The library was made by 5' RACE. Sequencing took place on an Illumina HiSeq 2500. TCRdb reanalyzed the raw reads on its own, using fastp at Q25 for trimming and MiXCR for clone calling, and kept in-frame beta chains. CDR3 protein sequences are deduplicated, and each keeps its most common genes and DNA. The sample records some 500,000 distinct CDR3 sequences, roughly 14% of which are singletons. The leading ten clones occupy around an eighth of the sample. The treatment or condition label on this specimen signifies: live attenuated yellow fever vaccine strain. The material was PBMCs, obtained on the day of the yellow fever booster vaccination. Every receptor here comes from a man younger than 45 who received the YFV17D yellow fever vaccine.

This clonotype was observed a handful of times. This rearrangement joins TRBV20-1 to TRBJ2-1; 8 bases are a match to TRBD2. CDR1 and CDR2 from the germline V gene are DFQATT and SNEGSKA (reference sequence). With 3 bases clipped from V and 3 bases from J, the junction kept 7 bases outside the gene matches. The CDR3 runs 15 residues. CDR3 residues: CSARRAGAVYNEQFF. The CDR3 bases are TGCAGTGCTAGGAGAGCGGGAGCGGTCTACAATGAGCAGTTCTTC.

This clonotype came up a few times. The chain combines TRBV7-9 with TRBJ2-3; no clear D. Germline CDR1 and CDR2: SEHNR and FQNEAQ (reference sequence). CDR3 size: 13 residues. V lost 5 bases to trimming and J lost 6 bases, with 12 bases between them. The CDR3 spells CASSHGSGDTQYF. CDR3 bases: TGTGCCAGCAGCCACGGGTCCGGCGATACGCAGTATTTT.

This chain joins TRBV27 and TRBJ2-1, with a possible D match to TRBD1 (6 bases). Germline V gene sequence: CDR1 MNHEY, CDR2 SMNVEV (reference sequence). The V end lost 6 bases, the J end lost 5 bases, and 17 bases lay between the germline ends. The CDR3 loop spans 15 amino acids. The CDR3 is CASSSIQGLNNEQFF. The CDR3 DNA reads TGTGCCAGCAGCTCGATCCAGGGGCTAAACAATGAGCAGTTCTTC.

This clonotype was detected many times. The chain recombines TRBV7-9 with TRBJ2-2; no reliable D call. The germline CDR1 and CDR2 sequences are SEHNR and FQNEAQ (reference sequence). The CDR3 has 11 residues. V was cut by 4 bases and J by 8 bases, with 5 bases left in between. Here the CDR3 DNA reads TGTGCCAGCAGCTCACGGGGGGAGCTGTTTTTT. This codes for CASSSRGELFF.

The chain recombines TRBV4-2 with TRBJ2-1, with D possibly being TRBD2 (5 bases). The CDR3 consists of 14 residues. V gave up 0 bases and J gave up 9 bases, with 12 bases separating them. Germline V gene sequence: CDR1 LGHNA, CDR2 YNFKEQ. Here the CDR3 reads CASSQDSKAAEQFF. The CDR3, as DNA: TGTGCCAGCAGCCAAGATTCTAAAGCGGCTGAGCAGTTCTTC.

The rearrangement uses TRBV25-1 and TRBJ2-7; 8 nucleotides agree with TRBD1. J gave up 4 bases and V 2 bases, and 4 bases lay outside the gene matches. The CDR3 totals 14 residues. Germline assignment: CDR1 MGHDK and CDR2 SYGVNS. The chain's CDR3 is CASSEAGGNYEQYF. The CDR3 DNA sequence: TGTGCCAGCAGTGAAGCAGGGGGCAATTACGAGCAGTACTTC.

V is TRBV5-1 and J is TRBJ2-1, with D maybe TRBD1 (5 bases). V was trimmed by 0 bases and J by 6 bases, leaving 13 bases between them. Looked up from germline, CDR1 is SGHRS and CDR2 is YFSETQ. The CDR3 is 15 residues long. The CDR3 loop is CASSLVTGSSNEQFF. The CDR3 coding sequence is TGCGCCAGCAGCTTGGTAACAGGCTCCAGCAATGAGCAGTTCTTC.

This chain connects TRBV7-2 to TRBJ2-7; 11 bases map to TRBD2. The CDR3 is made up of 15 amino acids. The junction had 7 bases not matched to a gene; V was cut back by 5 bases and J by 4 bases. Germline V gene data show CDR1 as SGHTA and CDR2 as FQGNSA. The CDR3 here is CASSATSGSGYEQYF. CDR3 bases: TGTGCCAGCAGCGCTACTAGCGGGAGTGGGTACGAGCAGTACTTC.

This clonotype was observed a few times. J is TRBJ2-7 and V is TRBV10-3; TRBD1 is a possible D gene (6 bases). Per germline, CDR1 ENHRY and CDR2 SYGVKD. The CDR3 is 15 residues long. Between the trimmed V and J ends, which lost 6 bases and 1 base, there was a span of 16 bases. The CDR3 loop is CAIRGDIPLSYEQYF. CDR3 in DNA: TGTGCCATCAGAGGGGACATTCCACTTTCCTACGAGCAGTACTTC.

This clonotype has a count of ten or more. The V call is TRBV20-1, the J call TRBJ2-7, with D maybe TRBD2 (5 bases). Germline values: CDR1 DFQATT, CDR2 SNEGSKA (reference sequence). The CDR3 totals 12 residues. V was trimmed by 6 bases and J by 7 bases, leaving 16 bases between them. This CDR3 is CSAQLDLSEQYF. DNA of the CDR3: TGCAGTGCCCAACTGGACTTATCAGAGCAGTACTTC.

This clonotype was detected a few times. The gene calls are TRBV7-9 and TRBJ2-3, with D perhaps TRBD2 (6 bases). Trimming removed 8 bases from V and 4 bases from J, with 22 bases in between. There are 16 residues in the CDR3. Germline assignment: CDR1 SEHNR and CDR2 FQNEAQ (reference sequence). CDR3 DNA: TGTGCCAGCGGCCTGAGGAGGGGAGGAGGTGCAGATACGCAGTATTTT. Its translation is CASGLRRGGGADTQYF.

This clonotype was observed at least ten times. The V gene is TRBV3-1, the J gene TRBJ2-5, with D perhaps matching TRBD2 (6 bases). Germline values: CDR1 LGHDT, CDR2 YNNKEL (reference sequence). The length of the CDR3 is 13 residues. Trimming left V 7 bases short and J 5 bases short, with 14 bases between. CDR3 region: CASIGSRGETQYF. The CDR3, as DNA: TGTGCCAGCATCGGCTCACGGGGGGAGACCCAGTACTTC.

This clonotype has a handful of counts. V is TRBV5-1 and J is TRBJ2-3; maybe TRBD2 (6 bases). The germline V gene has CDR1 SGHRS and CDR2 YFSETQ. V was clipped by 5 bases and J by 3 bases, with 19 bases between them. The CDR3 covers 16 residues. The CDR3 nucleotides are TGCGCCAGCAGAACTAGCTCCTTAGGAGGAACAGATACGCAGTATTTT. Encoded protein: CASRTSSLGGTDTQYF.

This clonotype has a handful of counts. The rearrangement uses TRBV2 and TRBJ2-7; no definite D call. Germline-derived CDR1 and CDR2 are SNHLY and FYNNEI. CDR3 length: 13 residues. Trimming stripped 3 bases from V and 1 base from J, with 7 bases between. The CDR3 DNA reads TGTGCCAGCAGTGAGCCGGATTCCTACGAGCAGTACTTC. Protein product: CASSEPDSYEQYF.